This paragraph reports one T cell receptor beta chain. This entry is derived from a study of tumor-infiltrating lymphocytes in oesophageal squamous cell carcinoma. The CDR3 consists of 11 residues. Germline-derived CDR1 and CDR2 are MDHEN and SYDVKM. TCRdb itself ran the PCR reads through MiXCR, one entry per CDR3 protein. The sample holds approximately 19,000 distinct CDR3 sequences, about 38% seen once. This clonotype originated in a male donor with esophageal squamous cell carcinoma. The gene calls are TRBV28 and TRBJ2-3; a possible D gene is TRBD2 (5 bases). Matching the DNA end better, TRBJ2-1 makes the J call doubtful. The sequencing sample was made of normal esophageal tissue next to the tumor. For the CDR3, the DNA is TGTGCCACCGGGGTAGGGTATGAGCAGTTCTTC. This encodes CATGVGYEQFF.